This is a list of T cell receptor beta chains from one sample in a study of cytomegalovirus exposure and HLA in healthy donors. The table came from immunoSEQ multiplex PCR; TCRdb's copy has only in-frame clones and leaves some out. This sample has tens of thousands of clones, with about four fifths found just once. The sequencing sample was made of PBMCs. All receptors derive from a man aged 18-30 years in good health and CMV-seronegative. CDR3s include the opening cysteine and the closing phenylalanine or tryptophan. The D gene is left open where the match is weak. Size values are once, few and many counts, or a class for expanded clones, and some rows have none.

CASSLEKASRVNQPQHF,TGTGCCAGCTCGCTAGAAAAAGCGTCCCGGGTAAATCAGCCCCAGCATTTT,-,-,TRBJ1-5,TRBV18
CASSLGGEQFF,TGCGCCAGCAGCCTCGGGGGTGAGCAGTTCTTC,-,-,TRBJ2-1,TRBV5-1
CASTRQWERNTEAFF,TGTGCCAGCACCAGACAGTGGGAAAGGAACACTGAAGCTTTCTTT,-,-,TRBJ1-1,TRBV6-6
CASSVSPGGMNTEAFF,TGCGCCAGCAGTGTATCTCCAGGAGGGATGAACACTGAAGCTTTCTTT,-,-,TRBJ1-1,TRBV10-1
CASSLGQGDQPQHF,TGTGCCAGCAGCTTGGGACAGGGGGATCAGCCCCAGCATTTT,TRBD1,once,TRBJ1-5,TRBV6-5
CASSLNSRGGQFF,TGTGCCAGCAGCTTAAATTCCAGGGGCGGGCAGTTCTTC,-,-,TRBJ2-1,TRBV7-3
CASSRGQAQETQYF,TGTGCCAGCTCACGCGGACAGGCCCAAGAGACCCAGTACTTC,TRBD1,-,TRBJ2-5,TRBV18
CASIKSERPTDTQYF,TGTGCCAGCATCAAATCGGAGAGGCCCACAGATACGCAGTATTTT,-,once,TRBJ2-3,TRBV7-9
CASSFILGTEAFF,TGCGCCAGCAGCTTTATACTAGGGACTGAAGCTTTCTTT,-,-,TRBJ1-1,TRBV5-1
CASSVTGGYGGTDTQYF,TGTGCCAGCAGTGTGACAGGGGGCTATGGGGGCACAGATACGCAGTATTTT,TRBD1,once,TRBJ2-3,TRBV6-1
CASSLLAGDQPQHF,TGTGCCAGCAGCTTATTGGCAGGGGATCAGCCCCAGCATTTT,-,-,TRBJ1-5,TRBV7-6
CASGSEGTGDEKLFF,TGTGCCAGCGGTTCCGAGGGAACGGGTGATGAAAAACTGTTTTTT,-,-,TRBJ1-4,TRBV28
CASSLGSSGSTDTQYF,TGTGCCAGCAGCTTGGGGAGTAGCGGGTCTACAGATACGCAGTATTTT,TRBD2,-,TRBJ2-3,TRBV5-4
CASSPTGEDEQYF,TGTGCCAGCAGTCCGACAGGGGAGGACGAGCAGTACTTC,TRBD1,-,TRBJ2-7,TRBV6-4
CASSVAGSYEQYF,TGTGCCAGCAGCGTTGCGGGCTCCTACGAGCAGTACTTC,-,-,TRBJ2-7,TRBV9
CASSPGIYEQYF,TGTGCCAGCAGCCCAGGTATATACGAGCAGTACTTC,-,-,TRBJ2-7,TRBV28
CASSSAGGRTDTQYF,TGTGCCAGCAGCTCAGCGGGAGGGCGCACAGATACGCAGTATTTT,TRBD2,-,TRBJ2-3,TRBV5-4
CASRLQGSEQYF,TGTGCCAGTCGCTTACAGGGGTCCGAGCAGTACTTC,TRBD1,-,TRBJ2-7,TRBV6-5